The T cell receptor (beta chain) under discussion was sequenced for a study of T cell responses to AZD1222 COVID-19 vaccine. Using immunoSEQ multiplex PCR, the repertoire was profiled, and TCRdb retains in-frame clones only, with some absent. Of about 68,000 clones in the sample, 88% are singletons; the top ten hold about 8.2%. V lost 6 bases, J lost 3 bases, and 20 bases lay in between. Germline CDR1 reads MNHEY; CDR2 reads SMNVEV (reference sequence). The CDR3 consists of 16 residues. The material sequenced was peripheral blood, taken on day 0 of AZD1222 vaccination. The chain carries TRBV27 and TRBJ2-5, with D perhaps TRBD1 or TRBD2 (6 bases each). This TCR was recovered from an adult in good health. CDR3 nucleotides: TGTGCCAGCAGCCTAGGGGTGGGGGGCGGAGAAGAGACCCAGTACTTC. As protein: CASSLGVGGGEETQYF.